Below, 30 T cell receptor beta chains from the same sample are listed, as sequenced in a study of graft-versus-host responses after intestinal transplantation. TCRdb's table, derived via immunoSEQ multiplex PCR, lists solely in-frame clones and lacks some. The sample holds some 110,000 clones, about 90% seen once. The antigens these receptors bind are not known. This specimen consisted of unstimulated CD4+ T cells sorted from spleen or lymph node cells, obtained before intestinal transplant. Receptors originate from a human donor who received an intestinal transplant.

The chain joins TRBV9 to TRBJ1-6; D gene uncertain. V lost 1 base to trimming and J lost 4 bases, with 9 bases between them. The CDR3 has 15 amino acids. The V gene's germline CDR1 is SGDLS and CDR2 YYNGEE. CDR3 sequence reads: CASSVSPDYNSPLHF. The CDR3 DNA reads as TGTGCCAGCAGCGTAAGCCCAGATTATAATTCACCCCTCCACTTT.

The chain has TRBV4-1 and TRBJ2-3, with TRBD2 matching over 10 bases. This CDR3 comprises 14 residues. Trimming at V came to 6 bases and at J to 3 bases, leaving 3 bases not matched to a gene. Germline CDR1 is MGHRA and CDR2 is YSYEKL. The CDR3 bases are TGCGCCAGCAGATCGGGACTAGCGACAGATACGCAGTATTTT. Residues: CASRSGLATDTQYF.

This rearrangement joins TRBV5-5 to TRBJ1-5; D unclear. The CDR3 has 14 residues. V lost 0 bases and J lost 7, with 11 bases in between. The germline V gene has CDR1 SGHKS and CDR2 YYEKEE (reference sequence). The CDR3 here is CASSLDSPLQPQHF. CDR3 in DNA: TGTGCCAGCAGCTTGGACAGCCCACTCCAGCCCCAGCATTTT. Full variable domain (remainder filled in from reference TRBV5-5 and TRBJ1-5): DAGVTQSPTHLIKTRGQQVTLRCSPISGHKSVSWYQQVLGQGPQFIFQYYEKEERGRGNFPDRFSARQFPNYSSELNVNALLLGDSALYLCASSLDSPLQPQHFGDGTRLSIL.

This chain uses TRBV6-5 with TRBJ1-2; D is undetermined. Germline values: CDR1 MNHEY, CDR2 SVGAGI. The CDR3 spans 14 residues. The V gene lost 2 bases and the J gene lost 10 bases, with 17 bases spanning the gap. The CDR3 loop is CASSYRWAGFDYTF. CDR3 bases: TGTGCCAGCAGTTACAGGTGGGCGGGATTCGACTACACCTTC.

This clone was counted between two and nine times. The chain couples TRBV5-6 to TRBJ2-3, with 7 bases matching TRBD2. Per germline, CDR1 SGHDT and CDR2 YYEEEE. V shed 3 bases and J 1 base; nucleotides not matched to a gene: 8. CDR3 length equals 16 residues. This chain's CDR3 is CASSSVSREGTDTQYF. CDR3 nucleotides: TGTGCCAGCAGCTCCGTGTCCCGGGAGGGCACAGATACGCAGTATTTT.

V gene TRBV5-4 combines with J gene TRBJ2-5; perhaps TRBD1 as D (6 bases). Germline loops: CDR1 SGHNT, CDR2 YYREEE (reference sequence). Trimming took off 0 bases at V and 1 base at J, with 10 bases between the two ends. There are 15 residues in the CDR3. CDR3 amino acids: CASSLETGLQETQYF. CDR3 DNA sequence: TGTGCCAGCAGCTTGGAGACAGGACTCCAAGAGACCCAGTACTTC.

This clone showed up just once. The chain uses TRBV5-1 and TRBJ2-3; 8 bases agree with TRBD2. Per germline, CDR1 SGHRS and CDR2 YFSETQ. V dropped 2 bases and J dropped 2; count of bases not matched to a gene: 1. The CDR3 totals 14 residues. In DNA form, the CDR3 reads TGCGCCAGCAGCTTAGCGGGGGTCACAGATACGCAGTATTTT. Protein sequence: CASSLAGVTDTQYF.

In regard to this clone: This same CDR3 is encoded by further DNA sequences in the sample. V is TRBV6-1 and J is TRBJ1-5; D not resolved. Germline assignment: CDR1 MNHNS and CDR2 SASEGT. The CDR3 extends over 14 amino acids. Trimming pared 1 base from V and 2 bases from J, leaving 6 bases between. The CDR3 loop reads CASSEDGGNQPQHF. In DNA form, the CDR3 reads TGTGCCAGCAGTGAAGACGGGGGCAATCAGCCCCAGCATTTT.

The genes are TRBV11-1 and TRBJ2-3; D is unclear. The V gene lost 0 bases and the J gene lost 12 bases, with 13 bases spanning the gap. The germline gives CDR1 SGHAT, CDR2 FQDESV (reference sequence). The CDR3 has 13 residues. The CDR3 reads CASSLAVVTSQYF. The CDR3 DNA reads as TGTGCCAGCAGCTTAGCGGTGGTTACAAGTCAGTATTTT. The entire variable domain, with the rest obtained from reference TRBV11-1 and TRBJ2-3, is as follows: EAEVAQSPRYKITEKSQAVAFWCDPISGHATLYWYRQILGQGPELLVQFQDESVVDDSQLPKDRFSAERLKGVDSTLKIQPAELGDSAMYLCASSLAVVTSQYFGPGTRLTVL.

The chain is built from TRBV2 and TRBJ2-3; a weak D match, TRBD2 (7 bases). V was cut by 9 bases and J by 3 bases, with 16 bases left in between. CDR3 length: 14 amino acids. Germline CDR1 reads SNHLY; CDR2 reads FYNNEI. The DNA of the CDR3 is TGTGCCAGTGGGGGGGCCATGGGAACAGATACGCAGTATTTT. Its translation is CASGGAMGTDTQYF.

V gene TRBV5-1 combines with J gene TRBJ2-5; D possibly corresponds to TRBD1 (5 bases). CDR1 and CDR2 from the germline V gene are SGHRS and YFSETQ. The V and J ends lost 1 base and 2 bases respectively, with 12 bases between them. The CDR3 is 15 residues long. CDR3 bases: TGCGCCAGCAGCTTGCAGGCTCCAGGGCAAGAGACCCAGTACTTC. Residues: CASSLQAPGQETQYF.

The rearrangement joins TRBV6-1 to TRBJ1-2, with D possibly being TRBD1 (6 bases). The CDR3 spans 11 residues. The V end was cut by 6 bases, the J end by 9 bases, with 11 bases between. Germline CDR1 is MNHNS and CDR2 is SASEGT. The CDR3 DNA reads TGTGCCAGCAGGCATACAGGGAGCTACACCTTC. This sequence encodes CASRHTGSYTF.

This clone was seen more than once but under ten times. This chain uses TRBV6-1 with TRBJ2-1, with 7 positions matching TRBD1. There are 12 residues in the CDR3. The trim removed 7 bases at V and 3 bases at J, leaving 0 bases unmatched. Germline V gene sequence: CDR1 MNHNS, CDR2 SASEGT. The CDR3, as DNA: TGTGCCAGCACAGGGGGCTACAATGAGCAGTTCTTC. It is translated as CASTGGYNEQFF.

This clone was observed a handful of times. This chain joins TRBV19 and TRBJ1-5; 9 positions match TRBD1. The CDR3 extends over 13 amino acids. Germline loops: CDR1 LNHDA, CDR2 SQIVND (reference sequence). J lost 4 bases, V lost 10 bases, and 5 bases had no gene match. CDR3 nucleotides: TGTGCCACTTCGGGACAGGGAAATCAGCCCCAGCATTTT. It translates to CATSGQGNQPQHF.

In DNA, the CDR3 is TGTGCCAGCAGCATAAGCGGGGCAGGTGATGGCTACACCTTC. Encoded protein: CASSISGAGDGYTF. The V and J genes are TRBV7-9 and TRBJ1-2; maybe TRBD1 (5 bases). Trimming pared 5 bases from V and 6 bases from J, leaving 16 bases between. The CDR3 runs to 14 residues. Per germline, CDR1 SEHNR and CDR2 FQNEAQ (reference sequence).

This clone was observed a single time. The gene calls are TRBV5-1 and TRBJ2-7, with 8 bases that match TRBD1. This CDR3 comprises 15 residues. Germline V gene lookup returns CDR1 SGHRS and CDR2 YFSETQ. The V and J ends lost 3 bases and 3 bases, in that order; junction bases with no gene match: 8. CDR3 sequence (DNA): TGCGCCAGCAGCTCCGGGACAGGCGAGTACTACGAGCAGTACTTC. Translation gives CASSSGTGEYYEQYF.

CDR3 DNA: TGTGCCAGCAGCCAAGTAGGTAGCGGAACCTTCTACGAGCAGTACTTC. As protein: CASSQVGSGTFYEQYF. V usage is TRBV4-2 and J usage is TRBJ2-7; weak D call: TRBD2 (6 bases). Germline lookup yields CDR1 LGHNA and CDR2 YNFKEQ. V lost 1 base, J lost 3 bases, and 16 bases lay in between. The CDR3 is 16 residues long.

CDR3 amino acids: CASSLGNSGNTIYF. The CDR3 region has the DNA TGCGCCAGCAGCTTGGGGAACTCTGGAAACACCATATATTTT. The rearrangement links TRBV5-1 to TRBJ1-3; D unclear. The CDR3 has 14 amino acids. Germline V gives CDR1 SGHRS, CDR2 YFSETQ. V lost 0 bases and J lost 0, with 4 bases in between.

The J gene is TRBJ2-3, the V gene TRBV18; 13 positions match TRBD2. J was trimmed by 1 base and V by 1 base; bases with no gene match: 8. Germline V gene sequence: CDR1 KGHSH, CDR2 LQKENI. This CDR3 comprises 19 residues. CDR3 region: CASSPLWTSGSGGTDTQYF. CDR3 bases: TGTGCCAGCTCACCACTCTGGACTAGCGGGAGTGGTGGCACAGATACGCAGTATTTT.

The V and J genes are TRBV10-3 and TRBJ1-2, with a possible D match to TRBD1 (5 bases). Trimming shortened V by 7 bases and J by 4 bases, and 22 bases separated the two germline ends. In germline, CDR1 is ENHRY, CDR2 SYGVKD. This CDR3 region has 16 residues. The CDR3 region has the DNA TGTGCCATCAAGCGCGCCGGGACTGGGGGAAGCTATGGCTACACCTTC. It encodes CAIKRAGTGGSYGYTF.

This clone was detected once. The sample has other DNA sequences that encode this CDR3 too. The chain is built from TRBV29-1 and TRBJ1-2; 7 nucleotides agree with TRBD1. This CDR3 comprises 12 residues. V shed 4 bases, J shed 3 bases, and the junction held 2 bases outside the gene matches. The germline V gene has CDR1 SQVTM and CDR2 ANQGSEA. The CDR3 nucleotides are TGCAGCGTTGTTCAGGGGGACTATGGCTACACCTTC. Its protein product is CSVVQGDYGYTF.

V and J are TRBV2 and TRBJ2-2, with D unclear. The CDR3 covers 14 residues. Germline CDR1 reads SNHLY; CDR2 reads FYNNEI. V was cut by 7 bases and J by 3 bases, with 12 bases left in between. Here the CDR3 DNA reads TGTGCCAGCAACATGGTGGGATACACCGGGGAGCTGTTTTTT. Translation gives CASNMVGYTGELFF.

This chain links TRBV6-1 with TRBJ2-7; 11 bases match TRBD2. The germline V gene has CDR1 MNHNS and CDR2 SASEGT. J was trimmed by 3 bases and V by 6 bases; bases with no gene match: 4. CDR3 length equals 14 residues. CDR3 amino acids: CASSLGLAVYEQYF. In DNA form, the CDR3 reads TGTGCCAGCAGCCTGGGACTAGCGGTCTACGAGCAGTACTTC.

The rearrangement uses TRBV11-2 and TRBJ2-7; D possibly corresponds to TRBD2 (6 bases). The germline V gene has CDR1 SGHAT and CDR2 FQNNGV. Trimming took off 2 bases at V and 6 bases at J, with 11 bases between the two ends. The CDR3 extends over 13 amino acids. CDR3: CASSLYLGGEQYF. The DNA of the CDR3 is TGTGCCAGCAGCTTATACCTGGGAGGCGAGCAGTACTTC.

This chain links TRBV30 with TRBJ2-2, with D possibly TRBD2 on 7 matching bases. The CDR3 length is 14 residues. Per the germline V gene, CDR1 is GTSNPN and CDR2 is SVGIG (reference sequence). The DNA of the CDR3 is TGTGCTTACACGGGGGGCCAGAACACCGGGGAGCTGTTTTTT. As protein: CAYTGGQNTGELFF.

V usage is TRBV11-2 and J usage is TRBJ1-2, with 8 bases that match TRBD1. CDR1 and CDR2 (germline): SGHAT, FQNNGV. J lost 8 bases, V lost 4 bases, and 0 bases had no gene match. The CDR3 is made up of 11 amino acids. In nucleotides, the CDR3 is TGTGCCAGCAGCTCAGGGGGCGGCTACACCTTC. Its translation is CASSSGGGYTF. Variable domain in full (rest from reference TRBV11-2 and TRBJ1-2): EAGVAQSPRYKIIEKRQSVAFWCNPISGHATLYWYQQILGQGPKLLIQFQNNGVVDDSQLPKDRFSAERLKGVDSTLKIQPAKLEDSAVYLCASSSGGGYTFGSGTRLTVV.

CDR3 bases: TGTGCCAGCAGCTTAGCTGGGAACTATGGCTACACCTTC. This encodes CASSLAGNYGYTF. This chain connects TRBV7-9 to TRBJ1-2; no reliable D call. V was cut by 0 bases and J by 2 bases, with 4 bases left in between. The CDR3 is 13 amino acids. Germline CDR1 SEHNR, CDR2 FQNEAQ (reference sequence).

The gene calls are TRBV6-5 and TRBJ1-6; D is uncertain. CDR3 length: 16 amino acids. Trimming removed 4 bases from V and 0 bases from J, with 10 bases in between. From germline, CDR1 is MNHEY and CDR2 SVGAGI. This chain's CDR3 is CASSLRLSSYNSPLHF. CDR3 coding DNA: TGTGCCAGCAGTTTAAGGTTGAGCTCCTATAATTCACCCCTCCACTTT.

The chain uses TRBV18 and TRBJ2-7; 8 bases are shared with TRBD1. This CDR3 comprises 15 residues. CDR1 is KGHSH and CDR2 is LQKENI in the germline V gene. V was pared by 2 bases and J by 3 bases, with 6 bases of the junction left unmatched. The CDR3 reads CASSPGQGRFYEQYF. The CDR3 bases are TGTGCCAGCTCACCAGGACAGGGCAGGTTCTACGAGCAGTACTTC. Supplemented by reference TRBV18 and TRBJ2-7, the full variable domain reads NAGVMQNPRHLVRRRGQEARLRCSPMKGHSHVYWYRQLPEEGLKFMVYLQKENIIDESGMPKERFSAEFPKEGPSILRIQQVVRGDSAAYFCASSPGQGRFYEQYFGPGTRLTVT.

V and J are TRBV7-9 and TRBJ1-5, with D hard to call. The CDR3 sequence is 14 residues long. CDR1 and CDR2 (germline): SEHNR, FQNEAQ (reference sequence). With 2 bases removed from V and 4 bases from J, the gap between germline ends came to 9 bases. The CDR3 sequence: CASSLSNKNQPQHF. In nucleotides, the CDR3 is TGTGCCAGCAGCTTATCAAATAAGAATCAGCCCCAGCATTTT.